The 12 T cell receptor beta chains below all came from one sample that was sequenced in a study of early T cells in non-severe SARS-CoV-2 infection. TCRdb passed the 5' RACE reads through MiXCR, listing each CDR3 protein once. This sample has tens of thousands of distinct CDR3 sequences; around an eighth occur once, and the top ten carry roughly 7.2%. The sequencing sample was made of whole blood. All receptors come from an adult who was a healthcare worker with PCR-confirmed SARS-CoV-2 infection or an uninfected control (not recorded which).

This clonotype was counted a few times. CDR3 residues: CASSSPRNEKLFF. The CDR3 nucleotides are TGTGCCAGCAGCTCGCCGAGGAATGAAAAACTGTTTTTT. The rearrangement joins TRBV5-6 to TRBJ1-4, with D unclear. Germline V gives CDR1 SGHDT, CDR2 YYEEEE. Trimming shortened V by 3 bases and J by 5 bases, and 8 bases separated the two germline ends. The CDR3 has 13 amino acids.

The CDR3 region is CSARDTWTSVTYNEQFF. The CDR3 DNA reads as TGCAGTGCTAGAGATACGTGGACTAGCGTGACCTACAATGAGCAGTTCTTC. The J gene is TRBJ2-1, the V gene TRBV20-1; 9 bases match TRBD2. Losses at the gene ends were 0 bases for V and 2 bases for J; bases not matched to a gene: 8. This CDR3 region has 17 residues. Germline CDR1 and CDR2: DFQATT and SNEGSKA (reference sequence).

V and J are TRBV20-1 and TRBJ2-7, with TRBD2 as a possible D gene (6 bases). This CDR3 spans 14 amino acids. CDR1 DFQATT and CDR2 SNEGSKA come from the germline V gene (reference sequence). V shed 0 bases and J shed 6 bases, with 15 bases lying between them. The CDR3 DNA reads TGCAGTGCTAGAGATCTGGGCAGGAGGGGCGAGCAGTACTTC. Translation: CSARDLGRRGEQYF.

The V gene is TRBV27, the J gene TRBJ1-1, with no clear D. This CDR3 comprises 13 residues. Between the trimmed V and J ends, which lost 2 bases and 0 bases, there was a span of 4 bases. The germline CDR1 and CDR2 sequences are MNHEY and SMNVEV (reference sequence). CDR3 DNA sequence: TGTGCCAGCAGTTTACAGCTGAACACTGAAGCTTTCTTT. This codes for CASSLQLNTEAFF.

This clonotype was recorded at least ten times. V and J are TRBV20-1 and TRBJ1-2, with 7 bases lining up with TRBD1. V lost 5 bases to trimming and J lost 4 bases; unmatched junction nucleotides: 13. The CDR3 sequence is 15 residues long. Germline-derived CDR1 and CDR2 are DFQATT and SNEGSKA (reference sequence). The CDR3 loop is CSAGPGQGELYGYTF. Here the CDR3 DNA reads TGCAGTGCTGGGCCGGGGCAGGGGGAGCTCTATGGCTACACCTTC.

This clonotype was seen only a few times. This chain uses TRBV3-1 with TRBJ2-1, with a tentative D call TRBD2 (6 bases). The CDR3 is 16 residues long. From germline, CDR1 is LGHDT and CDR2 YNNKEL (reference sequence). The V end was cut by 2 bases, the J end by 4 bases, with 15 bases between. CDR3: CASSQRLGSGYNEQFF. The DNA for the CDR3 is TGTGCCAGCAGCCAACGACTGGGTAGCGGATACAATGAGCAGTTCTTC.

V is TRBV7-8 and J is TRBJ2-7; 7 positions agree with TRBD2. The CDR3 contains 14 residues. Germline values: CDR1 SGHVS, CDR2 FQNEAQ. V shed 2 bases and J 7 bases; nucleotides not matched to a gene: 8. The CDR3 DNA sequence: TGTGCCAGCAGCTTATCAGCGGGAACGGGGGAGCAGTACTTC. It is translated as CASSLSAGTGEQYF. Combining the CDR3 with reference TRBV7-8 and TRBJ2-7 gives the whole variable domain GAGVSQSPRYKVAKRGQDVALRCDPISGHVSLFWYQQALGQGPEFLTYFQNEAQLDKSGLPSDRFFAERPEGSVSTLKIQRTQQEDSAVYLCASSLSAGTGEQYFGPGTRLTVT.

This chain's CDR3 is CAWSRASGEKLFF. In nucleotides, the CDR3 is TGTGCCTGGAGTAGGGCGAGTGGTGAAAAACTGTTTTTT. The V and J genes are TRBV30 and TRBJ1-4; D unclear. Germline CDR1 reads GTSNPN; CDR2 reads SVGIG (reference sequence). The length of the CDR3 is 13 residues. V dropped 2 bases and J dropped 7 bases, with 11 bases sitting between them.

The chain recombines TRBV11-2 with TRBJ1-1; the D gene is possibly TRBD1 (6 bases). Germline V lookup: CDR1 SGHAT, CDR2 FQNNGV. The V and J ends lost 3 bases and 10 bases respectively, with 15 bases between them. This CDR3 region has 13 residues. The CDR3 loop reads CASSLTGFGGAFF. The CDR3 nucleotides are TGTGCCAGCAGCTTGACAGGCTTCGGGGGAGCTTTCTTT.

The chain links TRBV29-1 to TRBJ2-1, with D uncertain. Germline lookup yields CDR1 SQVTM and CDR2 ANQGSEA. The CDR3 runs to 12 residues. V dropped 0 bases and J dropped 10 bases, with 10 bases sitting between them. The CDR3, as DNA: TGCAGCGTTGAAGATAATAACTTCGAGCAGTTCTTC. Its protein product is CSVEDNNFEQFF.

J is TRBJ1-2 and V is TRBV29-1; D perhaps matches TRBD1 (6 bases). The ends were cut back, 4 bases at V and 4 bases at J, with 13 bases in the middle. The V gene's germline CDR1 is SQVTM and CDR2 ANQGSEA. The CDR3 consists of 13 residues. CDR3 in amino acids: CSVGTGQLYGYTF. The DNA for the CDR3 is TGCAGCGTTGGGACGGGACAACTCTATGGCTACACCTTC.

CDR3 sequence (DNA): TGTGCCAGCGGGGGGGAGTACTTC. Translation gives CASGGEYF. J is TRBJ2-7 and V is TRBV2; 7 nucleotides agree with TRBD2. Germline V lookup: CDR1 SNHLY, CDR2 FYNNEI. J gave up 11 bases and V 8 bases, and 0 bases lay outside the gene matches. The CDR3 sequence is 8 residues long.